Below, 2 T cell receptor beta chains from the same sample are listed, as sequenced in a study of blood T cell repertoires in COVID-19. The repertoire was sequenced with immunoSEQ multiplex PCR; TCRdb's copy has only in-frame clones and lacks some. The sample holds 350,000 to 450,000 clones; around 87% are singletons and the top ten take about 3%. What was sequenced was peripheral blood. Receptors were obtained from a human donor in a cohort sampled during active COVID-19.

This chain links TRBV19 with TRBJ1-3; no clear D. The germline V and J ends were trimmed by 7 bases and 0 bases, with 13 bases remaining between them. Germline CDR1 LNHDA, CDR2 SQIVND (reference sequence). The CDR3 has 15 amino acids. The chain's CDR3 is CASTEGGSSGNTIYF. CDR3 DNA sequence: TGTGCCAGTACCGAAGGTGGGAGCTCTGGAAACACCATATATTTT. Supplemented by reference TRBV19 and TRBJ1-3, the full variable domain reads DGGITQSPKYLFRKEGQNVTLSCEQNLNHDAMYWYRQDPGQGLRLIYYSQIVNDFQKGDIAEGYSVSREKKESFPLTVTSAQKNPTAFYLCASTEGGSSGNTIYFGEGSWLTVV.

As for this clone: The identical CDR3 is also encoded by other nucleotide sequences in the sample. The rearrangement uses TRBV9 and TRBJ2-7; 8 bases agree with TRBD1. Trimming removed 3 bases from V and 2 bases from J; junction bases left unmatched: 4. The CDR3 sequence is 14 residues long. Germline loops: CDR1 SGDLS, CDR2 YYNGEE. CDR3 sequence (DNA): TGTGCCAGCAGCGCCGGGACAGGCCCCTACGAGCAGTACTTC. Its protein is CASSAGTGPYEQYF.